This T cell receptor (beta chain) was profiled in a study of blood T cell repertoires in COVID-19. Study-level information: Material from acute and convalescent COVID-19 was sourced from the United States, Italy and Spain. The analysed material was cDNA or gDNA that came from T cells, B-cell-depleted T cells, or PBMCs.

In the original workflow: It was from reference gene primer amplification that nucleated cell counts were estimated. Clones were read by immunoSEQ multiplex PCR, and TCRdb kept only the in-frame ones, dropping some. V, J and clone size reflect that table, while D and trimming were determined from the DNA. The table lists under 150,000 clones, over 75% of them singletons. V lost 1 base and J lost 8, with 14 bases in between. This CDR3 is built from 15 residues. Germline CDR1 LGHNA, CDR2 YSLEER. This clone is a singleton in its sample. Source material: peripheral blood. The sequence came from a man aged 45-60 years with acute or convalescent COVID-19. The V gene is TRBV4-3, the J gene TRBJ1-4; D may be TRBD1 (5 bases). The CDR3 is CASSQVLGPDEKLFF. Written as DNA, the CDR3 is TGCGCCAGCAGCCAAGTTCTGGGGCCGGACGAAAAACTGTTTTTT.